Presented here are 6 T cell receptor beta chains from one specimen sequenced in a study of blood T cell repertoires in COVID-19 (dated by TCRdb to about 2020). Libraries were prepared through the immunoSEQ multiplex PCR assay. The source is immuneACCESS, and TCRdb retained only in-frame sequences with V and J called. Part of the clones is not carried over; for the studies checked, unresolved V genes explain less than half of this, and the remainder is unexplained. Counted in this sample were nearly 250,000 clones; just under 90% of them appeared once. Of the sample, over 0.75% is held by the ten largest clones. Sequences were obtained from PBMCs or T cells enriched from blood (not recorded which). These receptors were taken from a man in his forties or fifties who had been exposed to COVID-19.

The V call is TRBV10-2, the J call TRBJ1-1, with D unresolved. The CDR3 runs to 14 residues. Germline lookup yields CDR1 WSHSY and CDR2 SAAADI. Trimming removed 5 bases from V and 1 base from J, with 11 bases in between. This chain's CDR3 is CASSFSVENTEAFF. CDR3 DNA sequence: TGCGCCAGCAGTTTCTCAGTCGAGAACACTGAAGCTTTCTTT.

J is TRBJ1-4 and V is TRBV30; perhaps TRBD1 as D (6 bases). V was pared by 0 bases and J by 6 bases, with 11 bases between. CDR3 length equals 14 residues. The germline V gene has CDR1 GTSNPN and CDR2 SVGIG (reference sequence). The CDR3 DNA is TGTGCCTGGAGTGTAGGGGGGGGTGATGAAAAACTGTTTTTT. It is translated as CAWSVGGGDEKLFF.

The J gene is TRBJ1-4, the V gene TRBV7-6, with TRBD1 as a possible D gene (6 bases). V lost 6 bases and J lost 6, with 17 bases in between. The CDR3 totals 15 residues. Per the germline V gene, CDR1 is SGHVS and CDR2 is FNYEAQ. The CDR3 coding sequence is TGTGCCAGCAGTCTCCTAGGGGGTGAGGATGAAAAACTGTTTTTT. Protein: CASSLLGGEDEKLFF.

This chain links TRBV10-3 with TRBJ2-2, with 11 bases that match TRBD1. CDR1 and CDR2 from the germline V gene are ENHRY and SYGVKD. V gave up 7 bases and J gave up 4 bases; unmatched junction bases: 2. The CDR3 loop spans 14 amino acids. CDR3 protein: CAITGTGGTGELFF. The CDR3 DNA follows: TGTGCCATCACCGGGACAGGGGGCACCGGGGAGCTGTTTTTT.

This rearrangement joins TRBV7-6 to TRBJ1-2, with D perhaps TRBD1 (6 bases). Germline CDR1 and CDR2: SGHVS and FNYEAQ. The CDR3 length is 14 residues. V gave up 5 bases and J gave up 5 bases, with 15 bases separating them. The CDR3 sequence is CASSQGQGRYGYTF. The CDR3, as DNA: TGTGCCAGCAGCCAGGGGCAGGGGCGGTATGGCTACACCTTC.

The rearrangement links TRBV4-2 to TRBJ1-5; the D is unclear. Trimming took off 1 base at V and 9 bases at J, with 10 bases between the two ends. The CDR3 is made up of 13 amino acids. Germline V CDR1 and CDR2: LGHNA, YNFKEQ. The CDR3 region has the DNA TGTGCCAGCAGCCAAGCCACCCGGGGGCCCCAGCATTTT. Translating gives CASSQATRGPQHF.